Following are 32 T cell receptor beta chains from one sample sequenced in a study of cytotoxic CD8 clonotypes in ibrutinib-treated CLL. Generated by immunoSEQ multiplex PCR, the TCRdb table keeps only in-frame clones and is missing some. There are about 200,000 clones in the sample; about three quarters occur only once, and 5.5% to 6% lies in the top ten. Sequences were derived from PBMCs, sampled after 12 months of ibrutinib treatment. The receptors derive from a human donor with chronic lymphocytic leukemia.

This chain's CDR3 is CASSPGQSSGNTIYF. The CDR3 DNA follows: TGTGCCAGCTCACCGGGACAGAGCTCTGGAAACACCATATATTTT. J is TRBJ1-3 and V is TRBV18; 7 nucleotides align to TRBD1. The CDR3 length is 15 residues. The V gene end was trimmed by 3 bases and the J gene end by 0 bases; junction bases not matched to a gene: 2. Germline V gene data show CDR1 as KGHSH and CDR2 as LQKENI.

This chain links TRBV19 with TRBJ2-3; D remains unclear. The CDR3 is 14 amino acids. Germline lookup yields CDR1 LNHDA and CDR2 SQIVND (reference sequence). The germline V and J ends were trimmed by 3 bases and 8 bases, with 15 bases remaining between them. The DNA of the CDR3 is TGTGCCAGTAGTATGTGGGCCCGATCGGGTACGCAGTATTTT. Residues: CASSMWARSGTQYF.

This clone was picked up one time. The chain has TRBV2 and TRBJ1-3; D may be TRBD1 (5 bases). Trimming shortened V by 6 bases and J by 0 bases, and 9 bases separated the two germline ends. The CDR3 consists of 14 residues. Germline V gene sequence: CDR1 SNHLY, CDR2 FYNNEI. The CDR3 nucleotides are TGTGCCAGCAGGAGGGGAGGCTCTGGAAACACCATATATTTT. Protein sequence: CASRRGGSGNTIYF.

In its sample, this clone was seen once. The CDR3, as DNA: TGTGCCAGCAGGTGGACAGGGGGCCCCTACGAGCAGTACTTC. Residues: CASRWTGGPYEQYF. This chain links TRBV27 with TRBJ2-7; 11 nucleotides align to TRBD1. This CDR3 region has 14 residues. CDR1 MNHEY and CDR2 SMNVEV come from the germline V gene (reference sequence). With V trimmed by 6 bases and J by 2 bases, 3 bases remained unmatched.

The chain employs TRBV29-1 and TRBJ1-2; tentatively, D is TRBD1 (5 bases). Germline values: CDR1 SQVTM, CDR2 ANQGSEA. V lost 4 bases and J 4 bases, leaving 13 bases between the germline ends. This CDR3 has 13 residues. The CDR3: CSVGAGEVYGYTF. The CDR3 coding sequence is TGCAGCGTTGGGGCGGGGGAAGTCTATGGCTACACCTTC. Full variable domain (missing parts from reference TRBV29-1 and TRBJ1-2): SAVISQKPSRDICQRGTSLTIQCQVDSQVTMMFWYRQQPGQSLTLIATANQGSEATYESGFVIDKFPISRPNLTFSTLTVSNMSPEDSSIYLCSVGAGEVYGYTFGSGTRLTVV.

This clone has a handful of counts. This chain connects TRBV28 to TRBJ2-7, with unresolved D. This CDR3 comprises 14 residues. Trimming took 2 bases from V and 2 from J, leaving 10 bases between them. Germline CDR1 reads MDHEN; CDR2 reads SYDVKM. This CDR3 is CASSLMRNPYEQYF. Written as DNA, the CDR3 is TGTGCCAGCAGTTTAATGCGGAACCCCTACGAGCAGTACTTC. Together with reference TRBV28 and TRBJ2-7, the CDR3 gives the full variable domain: DVKVTQSSRYLVKRTGEKVFLECVQDMDHENMFWYRQDPGLGLRLIYFSYDVKMKEKGDIPEGYSVSREKKERFSLILESASTNQTSMYLCASSLMRNPYEQYFGPGTRLTVT.

The chain has TRBV19 and TRBJ2-7; perhaps TRBD1 as D (6 bases). V lost 6 bases to trimming and J lost 2 bases, with 14 bases between them. The CDR3 consists of 14 residues. Germline CDR1 reads LNHDA; CDR2 reads SQIVND (reference sequence). The CDR3 region has the DNA TGTGCCAGTAGACCCAGGGGCCGAACCTACGAGCAGTACTTC. Its translation is CASRPRGRTYEQYF.

The count of this clone is one. The chain has TRBV27 and TRBJ1-5; D not certain. V was pared by 2 bases and J by 3 bases, with 8 bases between. The CDR3 totals 14 residues. Germline assignment: CDR1 MNHEY and CDR2 SMNVEV (reference sequence). The CDR3 loop is CASSLTQNNQPQHF. CDR3 nucleotides: TGTGCCAGCAGTTTAACACAGAACAATCAGCCCCAGCATTTT.

This clone was seen more than once but under ten times. V usage is TRBV5-4 and J usage is TRBJ1-2, with D uncertain. Germline CDR1 is SGHNT and CDR2 is YYREEE (reference sequence). V shed 1 base and J shed 4 bases, with 11 bases lying between them. This CDR3 region has 14 residues. The CDR3 nucleotides read TGTGCCAGCAGCTTGTCCCTCACGGGCTATGGCTACACCTTC. As protein: CASSLSLTGYGYTF.

Here the CDR3 reads CASSLGRFSTEAFF. The CDR3 bases are TGCGCCAGCAGCTTGGGGCGATTTAGCACTGAAGCTTTCTTT. The J gene is TRBJ1-1, the V gene TRBV5-1; D is uncertain. The CDR3 length is 14 residues. Germline values: CDR1 SGHRS, CDR2 YFSETQ. Trimming took 0 bases from V and 4 from J, leaving 10 bases between them.

The rearrangement joins TRBV30 to TRBJ2-5; perhaps TRBD2 as D (6 bases). The CDR3 sequence is 13 residues long. The germline V gene has CDR1 GTSNPN and CDR2 SVGIG (reference sequence). Trimming shortened V by 5 bases and J by 5 bases, and 15 bases separated the two germline ends. This chain's CDR3 is CAWQRQAGETQYF. The CDR3 DNA is TGTGCCTGGCAGCGGCAGGCGGGGGAGACCCAGTACTTC. The variable domain in full, completed from reference TRBV30 and TRBJ2-5, reads SQTIHQWPATLVQPVGSPLSLECTVEGTSNPNLYWYRQAAGRGLQLLFYSVGIGQISSEVPQNLSASRPQDRQFILSSKKLLLSDSGFYLCAWQRQAGETQYFGPGTRLLVL.

The chain carries TRBV7-2 and TRBJ1-1; D not resolved. V lost 5 bases and J lost 7, with 17 bases in between. CDR3 length equals 14 residues. The germline CDR1 and CDR2 sequences are SGHTA and FQGNSA. Written as DNA, the CDR3 is TGTGCCAGCAGCCCACGGAGGGCCCCTGTTGAAGCTTTCTTT. This gives the protein CASSPRRAPVEAFF.

The chain employs TRBV29-1 and TRBJ2-7; 9 nucleotides align to TRBD1. Trimming at V came to 6 bases and at J to 2 bases, leaving 8 bases not matched to a gene. CDR1 SQVTM and CDR2 ANQGSEA come from the germline V gene. This CDR3 contains 14 residues. The CDR3 reads CSVRTGEAPYEQYF. The CDR3 bases are TGCAGCGTACGGACAGGGGAAGCCCCCTACGAGCAGTACTTC.

This clone has only a few counts. The gene calls are TRBV13 and TRBJ2-7, with 7 bases matching TRBD1. The trim removed 5 bases at V and 4 bases at J, leaving 5 bases unmatched. Germline V gives CDR1 PRHDT, CDR2 FYEKMQ (reference sequence). CDR3 length: 13 amino acids. DNA of the CDR3: TGTGCCAGCAGCCATCTGACAGGGTACGAGCAGTACTTC. This sequence encodes CASSHLTGYEQYF.

This clone was found once. V and J are TRBV18 and TRBJ2-1; TRBD1 aligns across 12 bases. Per germline, CDR1 KGHSH and CDR2 LQKENI. The CDR3 extends over 15 amino acids. With 5 bases clipped from V and 12 bases from J, the junction kept 11 bases outside the gene matches. This CDR3 reads CASSSKTGQGARQFF. The CDR3 region has the DNA TGTGCCAGCTCATCCAAGACGGGACAGGGGGCACGGCAGTTCTTC.

J is TRBJ1-4 and V is TRBV20-1; unclear D gene. V was clipped by 6 bases and J by 3 bases, with 2 bases between them. This CDR3 contains 10 residues. Germline V gene sequence: CDR1 DFQATT, CDR2 SNEGSKA (reference sequence). CDR3 protein: CSASNEKLFF. DNA of the CDR3: TGCAGTGCGTCTAATGAAAAACTGTTTTTT.

This chain connects TRBV9 to TRBJ2-3, with TRBD2 identical over 8 bases. CDR1 is SGDLS, CDR2 YYNGEE, per germline. CDR3 length: 16 residues. The J segment lost 5 bases and the V segment lost 0 bases, leaving 8 bases of the junction unmatched. The DNA for the CDR3 is TGTGCCAGCAGCGTAGAAGGTCGGGGGGGCCGAGATACGCAGTATTTT. Translated: CASSVEGRGGRDTQYF.

V usage is TRBV6-1 and J usage is TRBJ1-5, with a weak D call TRBD1 (5 bases). Germline CDR1 MNHNS, CDR2 SASEGT. CDR3 length: 15 residues. V lost 0 bases to trimming and J lost 6 bases, with 12 bases between them. CDR3 region: CASSEAWGSGQPQHF. The CDR3 DNA follows: TGTGCCAGCAGTGAAGCCTGGGGGTCGGGTCAGCCCCAGCATTTT.

The rearrangement joins TRBV7-9 to TRBJ1-1; 8 nucleotides align to TRBD1. After removal of 6 bases from V and 0 bases from J, the junction contained 9 bases not matched to a gene. Germline V lookup: CDR1 SEHNR, CDR2 FQNEAQ (reference sequence). CDR3 length equals 16 residues. CDR3 in DNA: TGTGCCAGCAGAGCGGACAGGGTCAGCGTGAACACTGAAGCTTTCTTT. Translated: CASRADRVSVNTEAFF. The full variable domain, rest sourced from reference TRBV7-9 and TRBJ1-1, is DTGVSQNPRHKITKRGQNVTFRCDPISEHNRLYWYRQTLGQGPEFLTYFQNEAQLEKSRLLSDRFSAERPKGSFSTLEIQRTEQGDSAMYLCASRADRVSVNTEAFFGQGTRLTVV.

The chain has TRBV7-2 and TRBJ2-1, with a possible D match to TRBD2 (5 bases). The CDR3 covers 14 residues. V lost 1 base, J lost 10 bases, and 14 bases lay in between. CDR1 is SGHTA, CDR2 FQGNSA, per germline. The CDR3 loop is CASSLVGLAVEQFF. CDR3 in DNA: TGTGCCAGCAGCTTAGTGGGCCTAGCAGTCGAGCAGTTCTTC.

This clone was detected only a few times. The chain is built from TRBV9 and TRBJ1-2; 7 nucleotides agree with TRBD1. The J segment lost 2 bases and the V segment lost 3 bases, leaving 4 bases of the junction unmatched. The CDR3 is 14 residues long. Germline CDR1 reads SGDLS; CDR2 reads YYNGEE. The CDR3 reads CASSAGQENYGYTF. DNA for the CDR3: TGTGCCAGCAGCGCCGGACAGGAGAACTATGGCTACACCTTC.

This clone was detected a few times. J is TRBJ2-7 and V is TRBV15; 8 bases map to TRBD1. The CDR3 is 16 amino acids. V shed 1 base and J 5 bases; nucleotides not matched to a gene: 10. Germline CDR1 and CDR2: LNHNV and YYDKDF (reference sequence). The CDR3 reads CATSRVGRTGLNEQYF. The CDR3 DNA reads TGTGCCACCAGCAGAGTTGGAAGGACAGGGCTCAACGAGCAGTACTTC.

The V gene is TRBV7-3, the J gene TRBJ1-3; D might be TRBD1 (6 bases). Trimming stripped 1 base from V and 7 bases from J, with 8 bases between. This CDR3 is built from 13 residues. Germline V lookup: CDR1 SGHTA, CDR2 FQGTGA. The CDR3 DNA is TGTGCCAGCAGCTTAAATGGGGGCAACACCATATATTTT. Amino acids: CASSLNGGNTIYF.

This clone was counted many times. The chain combines TRBV19 with TRBJ1-1; no definite D call. The CDR3 length is 14 residues. The germline V gene encodes CDR1 LNHDA and CDR2 SQIVND (reference sequence). Trimming left V 3 bases short and J 1 base short, with 9 bases between. CDR3 nucleotides: TGTGCCAGTAGTATGGAGCGGGGGAACACTGAAGCTTTCTTT. Translating it yields CASSMERGNTEAFF.

The CDR3 DNA reads TGTGCCTGGAACCAGGGACAGGGGGCTATTAATTCACCCCTCCACTTT. Translating it yields CAWNQGQGAINSPLHF. The gene calls are TRBV30 and TRBJ1-6, with 12 bases fitting TRBD1. The germline V gene has CDR1 GTSNPN and CDR2 SVGIG (reference sequence). V lost 4 bases and J lost 6; bases outside the gene matches: 7. The CDR3 consists of 16 residues. Full variable domain (missing parts from reference TRBV30 and TRBJ1-6): SQTIHQWPATLVQPVGSPLSLECTVEGTSNPNLYWYRQAAGRGLQLLFYSVGIGQISSEVPQNLSASRPQDRQFILSSKKLLLSDSGFYLCAWNQGQGAINSPLHFGNGTRLTVT.

In this sample, this clone turned up once. This CDR3 reads CASSRGGGEATEAFF. The CDR3 DNA reads as TGCGCCAGCAGCCGCGGTGGAGGGGAGGCCACTGAAGCTTTCTTT. The V and J genes are TRBV5-1 and TRBJ1-1, with D maybe TRBD1 (5 bases). This CDR3 is 15 amino acids long. Between the trimmed V and J ends, which lost 4 bases and 4 bases, there was a span of 17 bases. Per the germline V gene, CDR1 is SGHRS and CDR2 is YFSETQ. The full variable domain, with the rest looked up from reference TRBV5-1 and TRBJ1-1, is KAGVTQTPRYLIKTRGQQVTLSCSPISGHRSVSWYQQTPGQGLQFLFEYFSETQRNKGNFPGRFSGRQFSNSRSEMNVSTLELGDSALYLCASSRGGGEATEAFFGQGTRLTVV.

This clone was counted only a few times. The rearrangement uses TRBV7-6 and TRBJ2-5, with D perhaps matching TRBD1 or TRBD2 (5 bases each). The CDR3 runs 15 residues. Germline-derived CDR1 and CDR2 are SGHVS and FNYEAQ. The V and J ends lost 3 bases and 2 bases respectively, with 13 bases between them. CDR3 region: CASSFSGTAQETQYF. The CDR3 DNA sequence: TGTGCCAGCAGCTTCTCCGGGACGGCTCAAGAGACCCAGTACTTC.

The chain carries TRBV18 and TRBJ1-4, with D possibly being TRBD1 (5 bases). CDR3 length: 15 amino acids. Trimming stripped 3 bases from V and 8 bases from J, with 16 bases between. The germline CDR1 and CDR2 sequences are KGHSH and LQKENI. This CDR3 is CASSPGGVSEEKLFF. Here the CDR3 DNA reads TGTGCCAGCTCACCGGGAGGGGTTTCAGAAGAAAAACTGTTTTTT.

The CDR3 nucleotides are TGTGCCAGCAGTGATGGCGAAACCGGGGAGCTGTTTTTT. Translating it yields CASSDGETGELFF. The genes are TRBV2 and TRBJ2-2; D is unresolved. This CDR3 spans 13 amino acids. Per the germline V gene, CDR1 is SNHLY and CDR2 is FYNNEI. Trimming removed 3 bases from V and 5 bases from J, with 7 bases in between.

The rearrangement joins TRBV21-1 to TRBJ1-2. TRBV21-1 is annotated as a pseudogene. The CDR3 length is 18 residues. The CDR3 sequence: CASSKRGSTQLPFYGYTF. In DNA form, the CDR3 reads TGTGCCAGCAGCAAACGAGGGTCCACCCAACTCCCCTTCTATGGCTACACCTTC.

The chain couples TRBV5-1 to TRBJ1-1, with 7 bases aligning to TRBD1. The CDR3 runs to 14 residues. V shed 4 bases and J 2 bases; nucleotides not matched to a gene: 5. The germline V gene encodes CDR1 SGHRS and CDR2 YFSETQ. CDR3 residues: CASSRQGFNTEAFF. CDR3 nucleotide sequence: TGCGCCAGCAGCAGACAGGGTTTTAACACTGAAGCTTTCTTT.

This clone occurred many times. The V call is TRBV11-2, the J call TRBJ2-7; D might be TRBD2 (7 bases). Trimming left V 1 base short and J 5 bases short, with 18 bases between. Per the germline V gene, CDR1 is SGHAT and CDR2 is FQNNGV. This CDR3 spans 16 amino acids. This CDR3 reads CASSLAGHREGHEQYF. For the CDR3, the DNA is TGTGCCAGCAGCTTAGCGGGGCACAGGGAGGGCCACGAGCAGTACTTC. Looking up the rest from reference TRBV11-2 and TRBJ2-7 gives the full variable domain: EAGVAQSPRYKIIEKRQSVAFWCNPISGHATLYWYQQILGQGPKLLIQFQNNGVVDDSQLPKDRFSAERLKGVDSTLKIQPAKLEDSAVYLCASSLAGHREGHEQYFGPGTRLTVT.